The present entry profiles one T cell receptor (beta chain) with its context. Its cognate antigen is unknown. The repertoire was sequenced with immunoSEQ multiplex PCR; TCRdb's copy has only in-frame clones and lacks some. The sample carries roughly 170,000 clones, 91% recorded once. Trimming at V came to 4 bases and at J to 2 bases, leaving 5 bases not matched to a gene. The CDR3 runs 16 residues. Germline V lookup: CDR1 SGHRS, CDR2 YFSETQ. The sample comes from a study of T cell responses to AZD1222 COVID-19 vaccine. Study results and limitations: Nearly half of the spike-specific TCRs reportedly recognize variant regions that carry no mutations. Sampling that yielded the repertoires occurred only after the peak T cell response.

The source is an adult in good health. The V gene is TRBV5-1, the J gene TRBJ2-3; 12 bases are a match to TRBD2. Here the sequenced sample was peripheral blood, taken on day 0 of AZD1222 vaccination. CDR3 in amino acids: CASSLGLAGNTDTQYF. The CDR3 DNA is TGCGCCAGCAGCCTTGGACTAGCGGGGAACACAGATACGCAGTATTTT.